A single sample gave rise to the 18 T cell receptor beta chains below, sequenced in a study of cytomegalovirus exposure and HLA in healthy donors. The PCR employed 60 Vbeta primers together with 13 Jbeta primers. The assay was immunoSEQ multiplex PCR, and TCRdb's table has in-frame clones only and misses some. The table shows approximately 170,000 clones, with around three quarters occurring only once. Sequenced material: PBMCs. The receptors stem from a woman aged 45-65 years in good health and CMV-seronegative.

This clone was seen only a few times. V is TRBV7-9 and J is TRBJ1-2; 10 bases match TRBD1. V lost 3 bases and J lost 3; bases outside the gene matches: 7. The V gene's germline CDR1 is SEHNR and CDR2 FQNEAQ (reference sequence). The CDR3 has 16 residues. The CDR3 loop is CASSFWGQGQDYGYTF. DNA for the CDR3: TGTGCCAGCAGCTTTTGGGGACAGGGGCAGGACTATGGCTACACCTTC.

The chain joins TRBV7-9 to TRBJ1-6; D call uncertain. The CDR3 extends over 13 amino acids. CDR1 and CDR2 from the germline V gene are SEHNR and FQNEAQ (reference sequence). V was pared by 1 base and J by 7 bases, with 5 bases between. This chain's CDR3 is CASSLDGNSPLHF. CDR3 DNA: TGTGCCAGCAGCTTAGACGGGAATTCACCCCTCCACTTT.

This chain links TRBV5-1 with TRBJ2-2; TRBD2 is a possible D gene (6 bases). This CDR3 has 11 amino acids. The V end was cut by 5 bases, the J end by 13 bases, with 12 bases between. Germline V gene data show CDR1 as SGHRS and CDR2 as YFSETQ. CDR3 in DNA: TGCGCCAGCAGTTTCGGGGGAGGGCTGTTTTTT. Translating it yields CASSFGGGLFF.

In its sample, this clone was seen a few times. This rearrangement joins TRBV29-1 to TRBJ2-1; 12 nucleotides align to TRBD2. V was clipped by 7 bases and J by 0 bases; unmatched bases: 1. Germline values: CDR1 SQVTM, CDR2 ANQGSEA. This CDR3 contains 14 residues. The CDR3 spells CSATSGSSYNEQFF. CDR3 in DNA: TGCAGCGCGACTAGCGGGAGCTCCTACAATGAGCAGTTCTTC.

V is TRBV2 and J is TRBJ2-5, with a weak D call TRBD1 (5 bases). V was shortened by 3 bases and J by 1 base, with 15 bases between the two germline ends. The CDR3 is 16 residues long. Looked up from germline, CDR1 is SNHLY and CDR2 is FYNNEI. CDR3 DNA: TGTGCCAGCAGTGATAGGGGTGCGGTAGTCCAAGAGACCCAGTACTTC. Its protein product is CASSDRGAVVQETQYF.

CDR3 bases: TGTGCCAGCAGCAAAGACCGGGAAGGTACTAGAAACACCATATATTTT. Translated, it gives CASSKDREGTRNTIYF. The J gene is TRBJ1-3, the V gene TRBV21-1. TRBV21-1 is deemed a pseudogene. The CDR3 length is 16 residues.

This chain links TRBV15 with TRBJ2-7; TRBD2 is a possible D gene (5 bases). This CDR3 comprises 14 residues. Germline values: CDR1 LNHNV, CDR2 YYDKDF (reference sequence). V was clipped by 3 bases and J by 0 bases, with 9 bases between them. CDR3 sequence reads: CATSRGGSSYEQYF. CDR3 nucleotide sequence: TGTGCCACCAGCAGGGGTGGGAGCTCCTACGAGCAGTACTTC.

V is TRBV14 and J is TRBJ2-5; TRBD2 matches 8 bases. Germline V gene data show CDR1 as SGHDN and CDR2 as FVKESK. This CDR3 region has 14 residues. V lost 2 bases, J lost 5 bases, and 4 bases stayed unmatched. The CDR3 sequence: CASSQPRGRETQYF. In nucleotides, the CDR3 is TGTGCCAGCAGCCAACCACGCGGGAGGGAGACCCAGTACTTC.

This clone has a handful of counts. The chain uses TRBV5-6 and TRBJ1-4, with 9 bases matching TRBD1. CDR1 is SGHDT, CDR2 YYEEEE, per germline. V trimming: 0 bases; J trimming: 7 bases; junction bases outside the gene matches: 4. This CDR3 is built from 15 residues. Written as DNA, the CDR3 is TGTGCCAGCAGCTTGGAAACAGGGGGCGTTGAAAAACTGTTTTTT. It is translated as CASSLETGGVEKLFF.

This chain joins TRBV6-5 and TRBJ1-3; TRBD1 agrees at 7 bases. The CDR3 contains 15 residues. V shed 3 bases and J 2 bases; nucleotides not matched to a gene: 4. From germline, CDR1 is MNHEY and CDR2 SVGAGI. The CDR3 here is CASSYSTGAGNTIYF. The CDR3 DNA follows: TGTGCCAGCAGTTATTCCACAGGGGCTGGAAACACCATATATTTT.

The chain employs TRBV14 and TRBJ2-2, with unresolved D. The CDR3 sequence is 16 residues long. CDR1 and CDR2 (germline): SGHDN, FVKESK. V was clipped by 4 bases and J by 7 bases, with 19 bases between them. CDR3 protein: CASSPPSGLDGGELFF. Written as DNA, the CDR3 is TGTGCCAGCAGCCCTCCCTCGGGTTTGGATGGCGGGGAGCTGTTTTTT.

The chain carries TRBV10-3 and TRBJ2-3; D may be TRBD2 (5 bases). Trimming took off 3 bases at V and 4 bases at J, with 17 bases between the two ends. The length of the CDR3 is 16 residues. CDR1 is ENHRY and CDR2 is SYGVKD in the germline V gene. The CDR3 loop is CAISDVDWTGADTQYF. For the CDR3, the DNA is TGTGCCATCAGTGATGTAGACTGGACTGGCGCAGATACGCAGTATTTT.

The chain recombines TRBV28 with TRBJ2-1; TRBD2 matches at 8 bases. The germline gives CDR1 MDHEN, CDR2 SYDVKM. This CDR3 region has 16 residues. The ends lost 6 bases at V and 7 bases at J; junction bases unmatched: 14. The CDR3 reads CASRRARLARGNEQFF. Here the CDR3 DNA reads TGTGCCAGCAGGAGGGCTCGACTAGCGCGGGGGAATGAGCAGTTCTTC.

The chain links TRBV7-2 to TRBJ2-1, with 16 bases lining up with TRBD2. CDR3 length: 17 residues. The germline CDR1 and CDR2 sequences are SGHTA and FQGNSA. The junction had 5 bases not matched to a gene; V was cut back by 1 base and J by 8 bases. The CDR3 spells CASSLGGTSGRAYEQFF. The CDR3 region has the DNA TGTGCCAGCAGCTTAGGAGGGACTAGCGGGAGGGCCTATGAGCAGTTCTTC. Full variable domain (missing parts from reference TRBV7-2 and TRBJ2-1): GAGVSQSPSNKVTEKGKDVELRCDPISGHTALYWYRQSLGQGLEFLIYFQGNSAPDKSGLPSDRFSAERTGGSVSTLTIQRTQQEDSAVYLCASSLGGTSGRAYEQFFGPGTRLTVL.

The chain is built from TRBV27 and TRBJ2-7, with D possibly being TRBD1 (6 bases). Trimming cost V 4 bases and J 4 bases, with 8 bases left between them. Germline V lookup: CDR1 MNHEY, CDR2 SMNVEV (reference sequence). The CDR3 spans 12 residues. CDR3 nucleotide sequence: TGTGCCAGCAGTTCCCAGGGGTACGAGCAGTACTTC. This sequence encodes CASSSQGYEQYF.

This chain links TRBV28 with TRBJ1-5; D call uncertain. Germline CDR1 is MDHEN and CDR2 is SYDVKM. The CDR3 is 16 residues long. Between the trimmed V and J ends, which lost 3 bases and 0 bases, there was a span of 12 bases. Here the CDR3 reads CASSLEPAISNQPQHF. CDR3 bases: TGTGCCAGCAGTTTGGAACCAGCGATTAGCAATCAGCCCCAGCATTTT.

This clone is a singleton in its sample. The J gene is TRBJ1-2, the V gene TRBV9; D gene ambiguous. CDR1 is SGDLS, CDR2 YYNGEE, per germline. This CDR3 has 12 residues. V lost 0 bases and J lost 8, with 8 bases in between. CDR3: CASSVALGGYTF. The CDR3 DNA is TGTGCCAGCAGCGTAGCTTTGGGCGGCTACACCTTC.

In regard to this clone: A junction end diverges from the germline sequence, so it may reflect a read error. Within the sample, other DNA sequences also encode this same CDR3. The chain is built from TRBV9 and TRBJ2-2; D might be TRBD2 (6 bases). This CDR3 is 17 amino acids long. Germline V gene sequence: CDR1 SGDLS, CDR2 YYNGEE. The CDR3 spells CASSVMWEAANTGELFF. The CDR3 region has the DNA TGTGCCAGCAGCGTAATGTGGGAGGCGGCGAACACCGGGGAGCTATTTTTT.